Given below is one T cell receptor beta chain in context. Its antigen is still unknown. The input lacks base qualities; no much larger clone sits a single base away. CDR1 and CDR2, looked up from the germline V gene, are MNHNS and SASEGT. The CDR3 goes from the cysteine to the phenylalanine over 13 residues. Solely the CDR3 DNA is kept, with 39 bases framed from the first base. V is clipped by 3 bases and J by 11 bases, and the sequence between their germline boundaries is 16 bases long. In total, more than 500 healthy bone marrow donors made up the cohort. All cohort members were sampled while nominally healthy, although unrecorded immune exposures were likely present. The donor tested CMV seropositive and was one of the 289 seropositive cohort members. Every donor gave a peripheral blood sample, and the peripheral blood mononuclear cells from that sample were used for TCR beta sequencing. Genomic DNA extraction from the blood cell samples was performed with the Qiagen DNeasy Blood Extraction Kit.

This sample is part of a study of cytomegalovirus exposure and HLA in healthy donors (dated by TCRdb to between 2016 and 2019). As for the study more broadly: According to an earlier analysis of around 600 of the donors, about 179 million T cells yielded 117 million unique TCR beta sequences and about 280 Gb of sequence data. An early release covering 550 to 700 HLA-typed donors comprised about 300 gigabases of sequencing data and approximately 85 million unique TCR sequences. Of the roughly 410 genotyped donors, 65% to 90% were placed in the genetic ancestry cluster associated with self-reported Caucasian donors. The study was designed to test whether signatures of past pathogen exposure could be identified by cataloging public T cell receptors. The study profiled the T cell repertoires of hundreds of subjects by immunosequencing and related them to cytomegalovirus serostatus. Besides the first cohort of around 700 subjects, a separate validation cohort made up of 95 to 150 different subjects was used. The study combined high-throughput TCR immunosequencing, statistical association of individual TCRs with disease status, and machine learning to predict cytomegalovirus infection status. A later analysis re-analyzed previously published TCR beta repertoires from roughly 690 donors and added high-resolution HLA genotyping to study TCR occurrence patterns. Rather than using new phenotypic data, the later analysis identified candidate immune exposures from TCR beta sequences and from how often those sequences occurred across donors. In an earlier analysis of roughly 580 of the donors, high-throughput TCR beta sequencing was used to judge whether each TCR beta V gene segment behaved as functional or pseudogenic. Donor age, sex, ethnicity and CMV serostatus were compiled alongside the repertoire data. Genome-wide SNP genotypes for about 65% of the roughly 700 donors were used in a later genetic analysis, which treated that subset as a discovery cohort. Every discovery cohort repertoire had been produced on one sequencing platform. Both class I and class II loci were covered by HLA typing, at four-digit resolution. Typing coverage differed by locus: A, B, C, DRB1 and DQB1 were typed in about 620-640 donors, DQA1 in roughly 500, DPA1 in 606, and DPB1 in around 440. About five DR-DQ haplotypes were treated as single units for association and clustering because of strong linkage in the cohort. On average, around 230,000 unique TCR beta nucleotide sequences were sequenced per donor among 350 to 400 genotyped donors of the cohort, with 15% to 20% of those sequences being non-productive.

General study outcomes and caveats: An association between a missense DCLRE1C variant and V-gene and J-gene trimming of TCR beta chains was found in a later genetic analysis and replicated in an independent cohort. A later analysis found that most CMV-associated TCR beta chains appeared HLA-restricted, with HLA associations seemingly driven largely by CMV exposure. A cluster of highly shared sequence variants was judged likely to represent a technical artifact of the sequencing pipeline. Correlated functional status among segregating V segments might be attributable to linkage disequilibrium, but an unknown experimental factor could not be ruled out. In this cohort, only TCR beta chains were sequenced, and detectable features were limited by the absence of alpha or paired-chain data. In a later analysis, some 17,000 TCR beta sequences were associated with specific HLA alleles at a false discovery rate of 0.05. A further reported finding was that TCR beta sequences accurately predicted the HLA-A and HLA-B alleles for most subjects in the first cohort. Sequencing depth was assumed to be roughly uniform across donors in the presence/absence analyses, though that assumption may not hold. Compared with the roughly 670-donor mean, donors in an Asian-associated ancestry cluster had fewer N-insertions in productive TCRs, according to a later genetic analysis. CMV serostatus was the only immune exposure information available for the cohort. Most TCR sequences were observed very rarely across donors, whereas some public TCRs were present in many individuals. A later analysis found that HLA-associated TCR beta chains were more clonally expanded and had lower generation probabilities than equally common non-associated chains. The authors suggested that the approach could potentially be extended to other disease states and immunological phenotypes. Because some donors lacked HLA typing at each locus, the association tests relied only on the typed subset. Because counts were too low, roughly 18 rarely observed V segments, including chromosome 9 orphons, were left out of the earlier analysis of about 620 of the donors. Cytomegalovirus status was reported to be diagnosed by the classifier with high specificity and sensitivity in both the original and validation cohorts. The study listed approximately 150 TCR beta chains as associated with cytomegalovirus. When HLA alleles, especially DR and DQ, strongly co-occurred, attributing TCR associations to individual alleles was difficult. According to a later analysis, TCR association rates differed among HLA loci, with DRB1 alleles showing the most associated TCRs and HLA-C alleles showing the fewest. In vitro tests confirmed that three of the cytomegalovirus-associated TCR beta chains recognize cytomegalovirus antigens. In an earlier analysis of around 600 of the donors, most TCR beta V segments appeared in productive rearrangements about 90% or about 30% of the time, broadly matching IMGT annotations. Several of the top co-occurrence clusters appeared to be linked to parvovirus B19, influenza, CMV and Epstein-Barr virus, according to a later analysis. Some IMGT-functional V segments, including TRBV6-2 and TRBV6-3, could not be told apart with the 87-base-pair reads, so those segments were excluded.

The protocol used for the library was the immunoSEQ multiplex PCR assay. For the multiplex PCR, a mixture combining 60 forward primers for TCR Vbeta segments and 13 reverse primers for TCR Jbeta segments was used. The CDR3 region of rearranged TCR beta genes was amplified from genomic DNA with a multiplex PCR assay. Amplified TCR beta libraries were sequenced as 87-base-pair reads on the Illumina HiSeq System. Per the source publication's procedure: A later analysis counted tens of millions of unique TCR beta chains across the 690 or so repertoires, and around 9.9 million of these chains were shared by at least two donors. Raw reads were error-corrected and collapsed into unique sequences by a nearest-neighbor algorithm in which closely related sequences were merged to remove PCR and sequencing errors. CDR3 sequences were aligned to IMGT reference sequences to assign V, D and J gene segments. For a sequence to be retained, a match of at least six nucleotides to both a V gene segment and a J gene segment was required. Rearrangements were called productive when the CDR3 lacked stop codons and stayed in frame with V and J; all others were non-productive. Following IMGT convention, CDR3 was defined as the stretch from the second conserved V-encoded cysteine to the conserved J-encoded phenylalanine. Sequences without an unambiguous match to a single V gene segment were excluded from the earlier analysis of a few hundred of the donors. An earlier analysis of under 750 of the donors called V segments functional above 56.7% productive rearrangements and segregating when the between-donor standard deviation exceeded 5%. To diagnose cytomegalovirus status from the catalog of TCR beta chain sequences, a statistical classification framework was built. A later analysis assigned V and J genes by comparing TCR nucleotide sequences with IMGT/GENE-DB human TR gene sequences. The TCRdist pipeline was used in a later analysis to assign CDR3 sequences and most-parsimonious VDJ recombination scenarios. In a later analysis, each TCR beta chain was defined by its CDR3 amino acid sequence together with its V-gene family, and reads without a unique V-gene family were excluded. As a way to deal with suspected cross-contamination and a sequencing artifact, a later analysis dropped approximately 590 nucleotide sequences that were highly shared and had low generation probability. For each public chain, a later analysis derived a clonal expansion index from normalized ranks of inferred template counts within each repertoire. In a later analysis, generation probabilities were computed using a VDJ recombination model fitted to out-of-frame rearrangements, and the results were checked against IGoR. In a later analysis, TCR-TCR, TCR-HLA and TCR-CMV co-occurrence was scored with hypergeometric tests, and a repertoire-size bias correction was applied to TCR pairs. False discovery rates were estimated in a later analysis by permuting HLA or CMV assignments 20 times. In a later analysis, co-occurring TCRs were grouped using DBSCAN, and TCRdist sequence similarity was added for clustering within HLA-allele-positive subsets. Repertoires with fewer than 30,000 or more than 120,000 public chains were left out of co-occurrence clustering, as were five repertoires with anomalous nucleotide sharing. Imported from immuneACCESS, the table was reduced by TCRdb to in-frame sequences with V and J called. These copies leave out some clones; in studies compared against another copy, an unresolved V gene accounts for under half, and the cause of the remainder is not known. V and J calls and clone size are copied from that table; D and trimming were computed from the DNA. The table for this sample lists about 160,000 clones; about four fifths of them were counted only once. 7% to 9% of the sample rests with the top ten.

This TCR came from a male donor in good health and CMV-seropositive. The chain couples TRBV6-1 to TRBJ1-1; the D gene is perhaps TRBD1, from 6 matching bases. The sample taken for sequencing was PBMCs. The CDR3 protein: CASSEGRGVPAFF. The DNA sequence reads TGTGCCAGCAGTGAGGGCAGGGGAGTTCCCGCTTTCTTT.